The subject of this entry is one T cell receptor (beta chain). This sample stems from a study of OX40 agonist ivuxolimab in advanced cancers. Study context: While on treatment, patients had intravenous ivuxolimab at 0.01 to 10 mg/kg every 2 weeks.

The CDR3 contains 17 residues. CDR1 SGHVS and CDR2 FQNEAQ come from the germline V gene. V gave up 3 bases and J gave up 4 bases, with 19 bases separating them. Anyone with autoimmune disease history or systemic immunosuppression was excluded. The table came from immunoSEQ multiplex PCR; TCRdb's copy has only in-frame clones and leaves some out. The data hold under 13,000 clones, with around 72% observed a single time. The material was CD4+ or CD8+ T cells sorted from blood, obtained in a trial of the OX40 agonist ivuxolimab. The clonotype was recovered from an adult with an advanced solid tumor such as melanoma, head and neck, liver or kidney cancer. The chain has TRBV7-8 and TRBJ1-3; tentative D call: TRBD1 (5 bases). The CDR3 reads CASSFYGTLGPGNTIYF. CDR3 nucleotide sequence: TGTGCCAGCAGCTTCTACGGGACGCTAGGCCCGGGAAACACCATATATTTT. Looking up the rest from reference TRBV7-8 and TRBJ1-3 gives the full variable domain: GAGVSQSPRYKVAKRGQDVALRCDPISGHVSLFWYQQALGQGPEFLTYFQNEAQLDKSGLPSDRFFAERPEGSVSTLKIQRTQQEDSAVYLCASSFYGTLGPGNTIYFGEGSWLTVV.